A single sample is the source of the 5 T cell receptor beta chains below, sequenced in a study of cytomegalovirus exposure and HLA in healthy donors. PCR used 60 Vbeta primers and 13 Jbeta primers. Libraries were prepared by immunoSEQ multiplex PCR; TCRdb keeps only in-frame clonotypes and omits some of them. The sample lists approximately 100,000 clones; less than 80% were seen once. Sample: PBMCs. The receptors come from a woman in her forties or fifties in good health and CMV-seropositive.

This clone is a singleton in its sample. The V gene is TRBV11-3, the J gene TRBJ2-1; D possibly corresponds to TRBD2 (6 bases). Trimming pared 4 bases from V and 2 bases from J, leaving 18 bases between. CDR1 SGHNT and CDR2 YENEEA come from the germline V gene. There are 17 residues in the CDR3. The CDR3 DNA follows: TGTGCCAGCAGCTCGGAGGGTCTGGGGGAGGCCTACAATGAGCAGTTCTTC. The encoded protein is CASSSEGLGEAYNEQFF.

CDR3 sequence reads: CSVEDPRRARGYTF. The CDR3 bases are TGCAGCGTTGAAGATCCGCGCAGGGCGAGAGGCTACACCTTC. The rearrangement links TRBV29-1 to TRBJ1-2, with D tentatively TRBD1 (5 bases). With 0 bases removed from V and 8 bases from J, the gap between germline ends came to 16 bases. This CDR3 contains 14 residues. The germline V gene has CDR1 SQVTM and CDR2 ANQGSEA.

V is TRBV4-2 and J is TRBJ1-3; D ambiguous. In germline, CDR1 is LGHNA, CDR2 YNFKEQ. The CDR3 consists of 18 residues. Deletions cut 0 bases from V and 4 bases from J, with 19 bases between. In DNA, the CDR3 is TGTGCCAGCAGCCAAGAAAGTTTCGCACCCACGACAGGAAACACCATATATTTT. It translates to CASSQESFAPTTGNTIYF.

The rearrangement joins TRBV4-1 to TRBJ2-7; 12 positions agree with TRBD2. The CDR3 loop spans 16 amino acids. The V gene end was trimmed by 1 base and the J gene end by 2 bases; junction bases not matched to a gene: 3. Germline V CDR1 and CDR2: MGHRA, YSYEKL. The CDR3 DNA reads TGCGCCAGCAGCCAAGGACTAGCGGGAGTCACCTACGAGCAGTACTTC. Translating it yields CASSQGLAGVTYEQYF.

Here the CDR3 DNA reads TGTGCCAGCAGCTACCGGGACAGAGCTGTCACCGGGGAGCTGTTTTTT. Its protein is CASSYRDRAVTGELFF. This chain joins TRBV7-8 and TRBJ2-2; 7 bases are shared with TRBD1. The CDR3 covers 16 residues. Germline loops: CDR1 SGHVS, CDR2 FQNEAQ. The ends lost 4 bases at V and 4 bases at J; junction bases unmatched: 9.